The subject of this entry is one TCR beta chain. The antigen is undetermined. This CDR3 is built from 14 residues. V trimming: 3 bases; J trimming: 4 bases; junction bases outside the gene matches: 6. The germline gives CDR1 KGHSH, CDR2 LQKENI. Assay: immunoSEQ multiplex PCR; the TCRdb copy retains only in-frame clones and omits some. The sample consists of tens of thousands of clones, about 91% of them appearing once. This record belongs to a study of T cells in narcolepsy. Study details: Enrolled donors included narcolepsy type 1 or type 2 patients and healthy controls. Notes on the study in general: Blood of same and different patients, but not healthy controls, reportedly held recurring autoreactive clonotypes. Autoreactive clone sequences were missing from some blood memory CD4+ repertoires. Comparing one patient's CSF and blood CD4+ clonotypes highlighted HCRT- and TRIB2-specific autoreactive clonotypes.

The V and J genes are TRBV18 and TRBJ2-7; TRBD2 aligns across 7 bases. The clonotype originates from a human donor with narcolepsy. The sequencing input was CD45RA- memory CD4+ T cells from PBMCs. CDR3 nucleotide sequence: TGTGCCAGCTCACCCGGACCGGGGGGTTACGAGCAGTACTTC. It codes for CASSPGPGGYEQYF.